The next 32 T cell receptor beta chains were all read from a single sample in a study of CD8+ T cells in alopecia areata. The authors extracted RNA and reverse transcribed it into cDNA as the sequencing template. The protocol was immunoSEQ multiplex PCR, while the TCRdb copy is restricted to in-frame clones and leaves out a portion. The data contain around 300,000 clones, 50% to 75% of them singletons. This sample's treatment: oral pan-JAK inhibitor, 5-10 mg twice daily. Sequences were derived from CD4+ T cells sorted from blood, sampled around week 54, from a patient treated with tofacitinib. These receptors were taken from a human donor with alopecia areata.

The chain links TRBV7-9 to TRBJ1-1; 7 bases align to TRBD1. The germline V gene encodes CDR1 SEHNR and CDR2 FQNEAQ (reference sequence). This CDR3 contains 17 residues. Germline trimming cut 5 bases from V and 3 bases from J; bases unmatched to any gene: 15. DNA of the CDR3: TGTGCCAGCAGCACCAATCTGGCAGGGGGGCCTCACACTGAAGCTTTCTTT. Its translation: CASSTNLAGGPHTEAFF.

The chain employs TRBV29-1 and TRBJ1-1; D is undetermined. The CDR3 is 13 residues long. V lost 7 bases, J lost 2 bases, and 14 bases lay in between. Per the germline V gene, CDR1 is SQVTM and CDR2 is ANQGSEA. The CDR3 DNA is TGCAGCGCCATCGGACTGGGAAACACTGAAGCTTTCTTT. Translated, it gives CSAIGLGNTEAFF.

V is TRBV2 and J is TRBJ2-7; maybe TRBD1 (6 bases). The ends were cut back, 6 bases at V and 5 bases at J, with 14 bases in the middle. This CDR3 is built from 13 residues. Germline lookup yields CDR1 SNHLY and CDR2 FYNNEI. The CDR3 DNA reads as TGTGCCAGCAGCCTCAGGGGTTCGGACGAGCAGTACTTC. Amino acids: CASSLRGSDEQYF.

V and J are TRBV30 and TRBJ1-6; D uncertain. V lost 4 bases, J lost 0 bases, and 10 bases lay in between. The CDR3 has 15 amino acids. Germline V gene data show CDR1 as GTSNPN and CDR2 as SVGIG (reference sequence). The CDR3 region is CAWTVRSSYNSPLHF. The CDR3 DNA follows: TGTGCCTGGACTGTGCGGAGCTCCTATAATTCACCCCTCCACTTT.

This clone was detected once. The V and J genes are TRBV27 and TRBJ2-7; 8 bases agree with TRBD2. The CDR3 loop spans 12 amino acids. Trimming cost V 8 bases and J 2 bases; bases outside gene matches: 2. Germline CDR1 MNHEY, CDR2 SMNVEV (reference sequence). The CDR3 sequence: CASRGGTYEQYF. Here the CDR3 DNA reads TGTGCCAGCCGGGGGGGTACCTACGAGCAGTACTTC.

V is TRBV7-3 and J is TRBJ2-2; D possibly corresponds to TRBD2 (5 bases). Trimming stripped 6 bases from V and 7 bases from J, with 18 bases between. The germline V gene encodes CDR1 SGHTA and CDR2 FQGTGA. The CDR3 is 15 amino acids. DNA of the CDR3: TGTGCCAGCAGGGCCGGACTGCTTGATATCGGGGAGCTGTTTTTT. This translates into CASRAGLLDIGELFF. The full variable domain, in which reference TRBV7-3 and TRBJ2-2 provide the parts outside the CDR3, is GAGVSQTPSNKVTEKGKYVELRCDPISGHTALYWYRQSLGQGPEFLIYFQGTGAADDSGLPNDRFFAVRPEGSVSTLKIQRTERGDSAVYLCASRAGLLDIGELFFGEGSRLTVL.

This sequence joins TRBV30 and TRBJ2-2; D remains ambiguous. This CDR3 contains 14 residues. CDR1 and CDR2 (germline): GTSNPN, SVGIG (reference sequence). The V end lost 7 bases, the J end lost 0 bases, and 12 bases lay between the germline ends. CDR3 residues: CASRDSANTGELFF. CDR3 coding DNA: TGTGCCTCCCGAGACTCTGCGAACACCGGGGAGCTGTTTTTT. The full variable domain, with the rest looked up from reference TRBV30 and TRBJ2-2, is SQTIHQWPATLVQPVGSPLSLECTVEGTSNPNLYWYRQAAGRGLQLLFYSVGIGQISSEVPQNLSASRPQDRQFILSSKKLLLSDSGFYLCASRDSANTGELFFGEGSRLTVL.

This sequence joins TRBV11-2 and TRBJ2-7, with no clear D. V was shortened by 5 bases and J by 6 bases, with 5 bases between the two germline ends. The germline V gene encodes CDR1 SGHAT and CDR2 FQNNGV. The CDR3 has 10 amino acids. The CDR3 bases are TGTGCCAGCAGCAACGGCGAGCAGTACTTC. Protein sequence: CASSNGEQYF.

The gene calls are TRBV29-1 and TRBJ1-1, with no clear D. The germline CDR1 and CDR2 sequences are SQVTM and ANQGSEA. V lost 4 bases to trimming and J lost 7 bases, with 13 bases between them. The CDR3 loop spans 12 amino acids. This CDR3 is CSVVGTKLEAFF. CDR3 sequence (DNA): TGCAGCGTTGTGGGAACGAAGCTTGAAGCTTTCTTT.

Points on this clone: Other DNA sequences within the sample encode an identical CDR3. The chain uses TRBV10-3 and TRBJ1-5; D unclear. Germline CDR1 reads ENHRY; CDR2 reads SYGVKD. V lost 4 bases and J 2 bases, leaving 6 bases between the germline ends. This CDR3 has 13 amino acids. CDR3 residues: CAISAAGNQPQHF. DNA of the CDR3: TGTGCCATCAGTGCCGCGGGCAATCAGCCCCAGCATTTT.

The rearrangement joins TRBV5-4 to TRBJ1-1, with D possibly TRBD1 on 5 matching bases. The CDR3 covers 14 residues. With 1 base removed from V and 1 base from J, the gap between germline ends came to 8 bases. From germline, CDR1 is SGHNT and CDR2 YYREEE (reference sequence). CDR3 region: CASSLKGRNTEAFF. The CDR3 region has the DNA TGTGCCAGCAGCTTGAAGGGACGGAACACTGAAGCTTTCTTT.

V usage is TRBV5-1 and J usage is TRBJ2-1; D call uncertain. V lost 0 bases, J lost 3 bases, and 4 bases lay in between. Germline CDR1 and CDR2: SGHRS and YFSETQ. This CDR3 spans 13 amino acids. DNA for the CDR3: TGCGCCAGCAGCTTGGGAAGCTACAATGAGCAGTTCTTC. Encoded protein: CASSLGSYNEQFF. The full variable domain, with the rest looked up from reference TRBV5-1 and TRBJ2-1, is KAGVTQTPRYLIKTRGQQVTLSCSPISGHRSVSWYQQTPGQGLQFLFEYFSETQRNKGNFPGRFSGRQFSNSRSEMNVSTLELGDSALYLCASSLGSYNEQFFGPGTRLTVL.

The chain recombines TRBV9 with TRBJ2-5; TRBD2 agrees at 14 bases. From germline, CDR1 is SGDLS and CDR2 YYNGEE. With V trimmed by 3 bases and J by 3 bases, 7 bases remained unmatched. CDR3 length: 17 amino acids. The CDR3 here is CASSAVPGLAGEETQYF. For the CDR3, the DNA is TGTGCCAGCAGCGCCGTCCCGGGACTAGCGGGGGAAGAGACCCAGTACTTC.

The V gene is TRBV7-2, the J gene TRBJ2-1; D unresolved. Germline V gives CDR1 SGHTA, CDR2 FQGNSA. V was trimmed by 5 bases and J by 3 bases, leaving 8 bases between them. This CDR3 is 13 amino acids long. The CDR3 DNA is TGTGCCAGCAGCCCGCGCGGCTACAATGAGCAGTTCTTC. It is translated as CASSPRGYNEQFF. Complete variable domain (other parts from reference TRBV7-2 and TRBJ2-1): GAGVSQSPSNKVTEKGKDVELRCDPISGHTALYWYRQSLGQGLEFLIYFQGNSAPDKSGLPSDRFSAERTGGSVSTLTIQRTQQEDSAVYLCASSPRGYNEQFFGPGTRLTVL.

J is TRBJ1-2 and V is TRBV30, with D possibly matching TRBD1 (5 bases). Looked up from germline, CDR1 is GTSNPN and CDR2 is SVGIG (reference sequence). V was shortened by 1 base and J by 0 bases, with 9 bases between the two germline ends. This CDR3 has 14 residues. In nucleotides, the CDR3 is TGTGCCTGGAGTGCGGGACTAGCTAACTATGGCTACACCTTC. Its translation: CAWSAGLANYGYTF.

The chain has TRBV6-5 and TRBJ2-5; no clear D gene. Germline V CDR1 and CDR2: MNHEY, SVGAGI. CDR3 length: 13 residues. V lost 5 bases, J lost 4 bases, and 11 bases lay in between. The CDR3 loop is CASSPPVGETQYF. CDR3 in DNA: TGTGCCAGCAGTCCTCCGGTGGGAGAGACCCAGTACTTC.

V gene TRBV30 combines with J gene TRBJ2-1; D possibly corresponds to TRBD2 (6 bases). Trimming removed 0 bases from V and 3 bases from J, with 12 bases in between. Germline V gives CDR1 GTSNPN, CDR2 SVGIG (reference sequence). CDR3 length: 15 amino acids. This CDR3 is CAWSVGGAGYNEQFF. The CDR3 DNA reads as TGTGCCTGGAGTGTAGGCGGGGCGGGCTACAATGAGCAGTTCTTC.

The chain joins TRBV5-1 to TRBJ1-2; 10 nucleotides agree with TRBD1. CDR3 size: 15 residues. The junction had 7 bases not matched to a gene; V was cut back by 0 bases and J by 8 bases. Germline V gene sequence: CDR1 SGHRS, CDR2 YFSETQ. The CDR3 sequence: CASSLAGTGVSGYTF. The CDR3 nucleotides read TGCGCCAGCAGCTTGGCCGGGACAGGGGTTAGCGGCTACACCTTC.

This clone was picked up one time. As DNA, the CDR3 is TGTGCCAGCAGCCCTCTTGAGGGGGCGAACACCGGGGAGCTGTTTTTT. Translated, it gives CASSPLEGANTGELFF. This sequence joins TRBV7-8 and TRBJ2-2, with a tentative D call TRBD1 (6 bases). The ends were cut back, 5 bases at V and 0 bases at J, with 13 bases in the middle. Germline V lookup: CDR1 SGHVS, CDR2 FQNEAQ. The CDR3 loop spans 16 amino acids.

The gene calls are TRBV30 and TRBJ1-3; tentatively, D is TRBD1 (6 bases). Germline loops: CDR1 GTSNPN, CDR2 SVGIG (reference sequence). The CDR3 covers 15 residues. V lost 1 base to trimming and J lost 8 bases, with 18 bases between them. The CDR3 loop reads CAWSAGTKGLDTIYF. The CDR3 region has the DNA TGTGCCTGGAGTGCCGGGACAAAGGGGCTGGACACCATATATTTT.

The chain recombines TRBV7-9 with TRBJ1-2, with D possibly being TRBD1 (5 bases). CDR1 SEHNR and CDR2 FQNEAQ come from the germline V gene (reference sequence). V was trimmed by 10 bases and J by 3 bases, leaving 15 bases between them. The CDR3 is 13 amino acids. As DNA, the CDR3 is TGTGCCACCCGACAGTCCGATCACTATGGCTACACCTTC. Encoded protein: CATRQSDHYGYTF.

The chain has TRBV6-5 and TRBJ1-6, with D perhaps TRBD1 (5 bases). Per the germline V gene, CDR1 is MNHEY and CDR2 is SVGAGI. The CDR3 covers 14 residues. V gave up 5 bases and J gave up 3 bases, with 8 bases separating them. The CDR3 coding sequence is TGTGCCAGCAGTCGGGACGGCTATAATTCACCCCTCCACTTT. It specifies CASSRDGYNSPLHF.

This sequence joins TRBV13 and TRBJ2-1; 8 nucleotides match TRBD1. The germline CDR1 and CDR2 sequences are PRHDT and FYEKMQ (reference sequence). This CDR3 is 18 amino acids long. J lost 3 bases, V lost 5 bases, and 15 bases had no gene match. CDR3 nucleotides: TGTGCCAGCAGCGGAGGAACACCGGGACAGGTTGGCTACAATGAGCAGTTCTTC. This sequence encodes CASSGGTPGQVGYNEQFF. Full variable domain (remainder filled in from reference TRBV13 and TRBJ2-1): AAGVIQSPRHLIKEKRETATLKCYPIPRHDTVYWYQQGPGQDPQFLISFYEKMQSDKGSIPDRFSAQQFSDYHSELNMSSLELGDSALYFCASSGGTPGQVGYNEQFFGPGTRLTVL.

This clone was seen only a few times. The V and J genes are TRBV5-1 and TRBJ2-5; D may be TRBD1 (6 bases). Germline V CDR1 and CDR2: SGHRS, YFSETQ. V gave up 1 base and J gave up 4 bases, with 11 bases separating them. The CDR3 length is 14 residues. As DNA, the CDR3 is TGCGCCAGCAGCTTGACAGGGTCGGGAGAGACCCAGTACTTC. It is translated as CASSLTGSGETQYF.

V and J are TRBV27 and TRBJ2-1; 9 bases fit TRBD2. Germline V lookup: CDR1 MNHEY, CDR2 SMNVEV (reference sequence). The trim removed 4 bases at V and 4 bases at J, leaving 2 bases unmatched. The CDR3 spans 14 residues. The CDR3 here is CASSYAGGYNEQFF. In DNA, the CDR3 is TGTGCCAGCAGTTATGCGGGGGGGTACAATGAGCAGTTCTTC.

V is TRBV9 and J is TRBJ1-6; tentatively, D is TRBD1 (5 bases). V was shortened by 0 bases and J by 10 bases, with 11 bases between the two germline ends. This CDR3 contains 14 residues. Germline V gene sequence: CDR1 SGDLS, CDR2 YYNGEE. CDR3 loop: CASSVDAGGSPLHF. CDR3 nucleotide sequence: TGTGCCAGCAGCGTAGATGCCGGGGGATCACCCCTCCACTTT.

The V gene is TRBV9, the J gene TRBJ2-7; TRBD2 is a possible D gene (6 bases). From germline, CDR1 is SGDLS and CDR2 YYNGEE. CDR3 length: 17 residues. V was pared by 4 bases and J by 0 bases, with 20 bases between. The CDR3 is CASSLGASETSSYEQYF. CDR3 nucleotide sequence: TGTGCCAGCAGCTTGGGTGCTAGCGAAACGAGCTCCTACGAGCAGTACTTC. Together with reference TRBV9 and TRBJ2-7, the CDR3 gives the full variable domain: DSGVTQTPKHLITATGQRVTLRCSPRSGDLSVYWYQQSLDQGLQFLIQYYNGEERAKGNILERFSAQQFPDLHSELNLSSLELGDSALYFCASSLGASETSSYEQYFGPGTRLTVT.

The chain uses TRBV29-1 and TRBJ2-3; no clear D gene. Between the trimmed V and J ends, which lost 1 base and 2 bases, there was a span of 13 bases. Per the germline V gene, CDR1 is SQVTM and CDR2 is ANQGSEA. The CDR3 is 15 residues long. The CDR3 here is CSVEGKGINTDTQYF. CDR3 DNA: TGCAGCGTTGAAGGAAAGGGAATCAACACAGATACGCAGTATTTT.

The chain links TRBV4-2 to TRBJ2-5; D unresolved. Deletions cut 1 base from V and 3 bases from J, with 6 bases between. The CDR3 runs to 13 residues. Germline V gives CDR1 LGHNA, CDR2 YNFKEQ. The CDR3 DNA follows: TGTGCCAGCAGCCAAGCAAGCGAAGAGACCCAGTACTTC. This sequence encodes CASSQASEETQYF.

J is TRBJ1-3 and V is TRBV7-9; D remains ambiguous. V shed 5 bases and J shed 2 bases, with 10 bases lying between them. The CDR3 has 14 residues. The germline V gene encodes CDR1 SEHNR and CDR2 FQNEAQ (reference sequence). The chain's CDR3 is CASSPRRTGNTIYF. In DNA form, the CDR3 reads TGTGCCAGCAGCCCCCGACGGACTGGAAACACCATATATTTT.

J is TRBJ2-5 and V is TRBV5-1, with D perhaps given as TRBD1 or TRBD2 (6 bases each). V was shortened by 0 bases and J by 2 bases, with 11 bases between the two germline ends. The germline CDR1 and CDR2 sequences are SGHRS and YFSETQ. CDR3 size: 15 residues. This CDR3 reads CASSLGRGLQETQYF. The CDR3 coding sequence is TGCGCCAGCAGCTTGGGTCGGGGGCTGCAAGAGACCCAGTACTTC.

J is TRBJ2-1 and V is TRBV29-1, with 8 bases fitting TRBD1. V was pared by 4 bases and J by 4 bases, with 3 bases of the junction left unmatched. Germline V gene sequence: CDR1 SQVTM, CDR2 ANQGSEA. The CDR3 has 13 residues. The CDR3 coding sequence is TGCAGCGTTGGTCAGGGGGCGTACAATGAGCAGTTCTTC. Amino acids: CSVGQGAYNEQFF.